Given below is one TCR beta chain in context. Antigen specificity is unknown. These data belong to a study of cytomegalovirus exposure and HLA in healthy donors. Study outcomes and limitations: Among TCR beta chains, those listed as cytomegalovirus-associated numbered under 200. What TCR beta sequences reportedly achieved was accurate prediction of HLA-A and HLA-B alleles in most subjects.

The study ran its PCR with 60 Vbeta and 13 Jbeta primers. Clones were read by immunoSEQ multiplex PCR, and TCRdb kept only the in-frame ones, dropping some. The data contain 150,000 to 200,000 clones, roughly 12% of them singletons. There are 14 residues in the CDR3. Trimming took off 3 bases at V and 0 bases at J, with 8 bases between the two ends. Germline CDR1 is LGHNA and CDR2 is YSLEER. The receptor's source is a man in his fifties or sixties in good health and CMV-seropositive. The chain has TRBV4-3 and TRBJ1-1; tentative D call: TRBD1 (6 bases). Sequencing used PBMCs. The CDR3 coding sequence is TGCGCCAGCAGCCATGACAGGCTGAACACTGAAGCTTTCTTT. It is translated as CASSHDRLNTEAFF.